This is a list of T cell receptor beta chains from one sample in a study of T cell repertoires in cytomegalovirus infection. No antigen has been assigned to these receptors. Via MiXCR, TCRdb re-called the reads, giving one row per CDR3 protein. The sample consists of fewer than 950,000 distinct CDR3 sequences, approximately 30% of them appearing once. The sample in question was cultured CD8+ T cells from PBMCs, obtained from culture after CMV antigen stimulation. These receptors all stem from a human donor in good health (CMV status not recorded). Some clones in this sample may be carry-over from other donors' samples. The CDR3 runs from the conserved cysteine through the conserved F or W. The D gene is left open where the match is weak. Clone size is shown for a subset of rows, as once, few, many or a class of expanded clone.

D,V,J,size,CDR3,DNA
-,TRBV20-1,TRBJ1-2,-,CSTRAGEQGLRGYTF,TGCAGTACTAGGGCGGGCGAGCAGGGCCTGCGTGGCTACACCTTC
TRBD1,TRBV9,TRBJ2-1,few,CASSVATTGSYNEQFF,TGTGCCAGCAGCGTCGCAACGACAGGGTCATACAATGAGCAGTTCTTC
-,TRBV7-9,TRBJ1-1,few,CASQDRATEAFF,TGTGCCAGTCAGGACAGAGCAACTGAAGCTTTCTTT
TRBD1,TRBV7-9,TRBJ1-6,few,CASSLDPGQGDFSSYNSPLHF,TGTGCCAGCAGCCTAGACCCGGGACAGGGGGACTTTAGCTCCTATAATTCACCCCTCCACTTT
-,TRBV10-3,TRBJ1-1,-,CAISESGGAFF,TGTGCCATCAGTGAGTCGGGCGGAGCTTTCTTT
-,TRBV6-2/TRBV6-3,TRBJ2-5,-,CASSIWSLGETQYF,TGTGCCAGCAGCATCTGGTCCCTGGGGGAGACCCAGTACTTC
-,TRBV7-6,TRBJ1-3,many,CASSPNGNTIYF,TGTGCCAGCAGCCCGAATGGGAACACCATATATTTT
-,TRBV7-9,TRBJ2-1,few,CASSDGSTYNEQFF,TGTGCCAGCAGCGATGGCAGCACGTACAATGAGCAGTTCTTC
-,TRBV7-3,TRBJ2-5,-,CASSHGGLRETQYF,TGTGCCAGCAGCCACGGGGGCCTACGGGAGACCCAGTACTTC
TRBD1,TRBV5-6,TRBJ2-4,-,CASSDRTGFVGLDIQYF,TGTGCCAGCAGCGACCGGACAGGGTTCGTCGGCTTGGACATTCAGTACTTC
TRBD2,TRBV12-3/TRBV12-4,TRBJ2-5,-,CASSPWTSGVTETQYF,TGTGCCAGCAGTCCCTGGACTAGCGGGGTAACAGAGACCCAGTACTTC
TRBD1,TRBV7-9,TRBJ2-7,few,CASSSPGQGNNEQYF,TGTGCCAGCAGCTCCCCGGGACAGGGAAACAACGAGCAGTACTTC
-,TRBV20-1,TRBJ1-2,few,CSARGQENYGYTF,TGCAGTGCTAGAGGGCAAGAAAACTATGGCTACACCTTC
-,TRBV7-2,TRBJ2-5,many,CASSLEALFSPLGRETQYF,TGTGCCAGCAGCTTAGAAGCATTATTTAGTCCGTTGGGAAGAGAGACCCAGTACTTC
-,TRBV24-1,TRBJ1-4,-,CATSDPRGDGPEKLFF,TGTGCCACCAGTGACCCCCGAGGGGACGGACCTGAAAAACTGTTTTTT
TRBD1,TRBV7-9,TRBJ2-2,few,CASDGTGAPNTGELFF,TGTGCCAGCGACGGGACAGGGGCCCCGAACACCGGGGAGCTGTTTTTT
-,TRBV7-6,TRBJ2-1,few,CASSSYRVNEQFF,TGTGCCAGCAGCTCTTACAGGGTCAATGAGCAGTTCTTC
-,TRBV15,TRBJ2-7,-,CATMGPLYEQYF,TGTGCCACCATGGGGCCTTTATACGAGCAGTACTTC
TRBD1,TRBV7-8,TRBJ1-2,many,CASSLPRDSSDNYGYTF,TGTGCCAGCAGCCTACCCAGGGACAGCTCTGATAACTATGGCTACACCTTC
-,TRBV7-9,TRBJ2-3,few,CASSSQVPSTDTQYF,TGTGCCAGCAGCTCCCAGGTCCCTAGCACAGATACGCAGTATTTT
-,TRBV19,TRBJ1-1,few,CASSIQNTEAFF,TGTGCCAGTAGTATCCAAAACACTGAAGCTTTCTTT
-,TRBV5-6,TRBJ1-4,few,CASSSNLVDLDEKLFF,TGTGCCAGCAGCTCAAACCTGGTGGATCTGGATGAAAAACTGTTTTTT
TRBD1,TRBV15,TRBJ2-5,once,CATSKGTGGAWETQYF,TGTGCCACCAGCAAAGGGACAGGGGGCGCGTGGGAGACCCAGTACTTC
-,TRBV7-9,TRBJ2-7,few,CASSARQYEQYF,TGTGCCAGCAGCGCCCGACAGTACGAGCAGTACTTC
-,TRBV7-6,TRBJ1-5,-,CASSDFGEAQHF,TGTGCCAGCAGTGACTTTGGGGAGGCCCAGCATTTT
-,TRBV12-5,TRBJ1-5,-,CASGWGSTSQPQHF,TGTGCTAGTGGATGGGGGAGTACCAGTCAGCCCCAGCATTTT
-,TRBV27,TRBJ1-1,-,CASSGTTGTEAFF,TGTGCCAGCAGTGGGACAACTGGGACTGAAGCTTTCTTT
-,TRBV5-1,TRBJ2-1,-,CASSLPGPNNEQFF,TGCGCCAGCAGCTTACCGGGACCGAACAATGAGCAGTTCTTC
-,TRBV6-8,TRBJ2-2,few,CASSYRAVAGELFF,TGTGCCAGCAGTTACAGAGCGGTCGCCGGGGAGCTGTTTTTT
-,TRBV7-9,TRBJ2-2,few,CASSLEAGRGFGELFF,TGTGCCAGCAGCTTAGAGGCCGGCAGGGGCTTCGGGGAGCTGTTTTTT
-,TRBV2,TRBJ2-2,-,CASNVPLPSNTGELFF,TGTGCCAGCAACGTTCCGCTCCCATCGAACACCGGGGAGCTGTTTTTT
-,TRBV24-1,TRBJ1-1,-,CATSDWDTTEAFF,TGTGCCACCAGTGACTGGGACACAACTGAAGCTTTCTTT
TRBD2,TRBV5-6,TRBJ2-6,-,CASSDLTSGTYSGANVLTF,TGTGCCAGCAGCGACTTAACTAGCGGGACCTACTCTGGGGCCAACGTCCTGACTTTC
TRBD1,TRBV10-1,TRBJ1-4,-,CASSENLRQGNEELFF,TGCGCCAGCAGTGAGAATTTACGACAGGGGAATGAGGAACTGTTTTTT
TRBD2,TRBV5-4,TRBJ2-1,once,CASSLAAGGPGNEQFF,TGTGCCAGCAGCTTGGCGGCGGGGGGGCCAGGGAATGAGCAGTTCTTC
-,TRBV4-1,TRBJ1-1,-,CASSQDQLGGRGTEAFF,TGCGCCAGCAGCCAAGATCAGCTGGGTGGGAGGGGGACTGAAGCTTTCTTT
TRBD1,TRBV15,TRBJ1-2,-,CATSQRDSSGDGYTF,TGTGCCACCAGCCAAAGGGACAGCTCCGGTGATGGCTACACCTTC
-,TRBV24-1,TRBJ2-1,few,CATSDRTDISYNEQFF,TGTGCCACCAGTGACCGGACGGACATTTCCTACAATGAGCAGTTCTTC
TRBD1,TRBV6-6,TRBJ2-7,-,CASSYSTGDRGSNEQYF,TGTGCCAGCAGTTACTCGACTGGAGACAGGGGGAGTAACGAGCAGTACTTC
-,TRBV3-1,TRBJ2-7,-,CASSQDKNGYEQYF,TGTGCCAGCAGCCAAGATAAGAATGGCTACGAGCAGTACTTC
-,TRBV6-1,TRBJ2-5,few,CASSEARTVVWETQYF,TGTGCCAGCAGTGAAGCCCGGACAGTAGTTTGGGAGACCCAGTACTTC
-,TRBV12-3/TRBV12-4,TRBJ1-1,-,CASSFLHPNKNTEAFF,TGTGCCAGCAGTTTCTTACACCCTAATAAGAACACTGAAGCTTTCTTT
TRBD1,TRBV24-1,TRBJ2-6,-,CATSDPGTGPLSGANVLTF,TGTGCCACCAGTGATCCCGGGACAGGGCCTCTCTCTGGGGCCAACGTCCTGACTTTC
-,TRBV12-3/TRBV12-4,TRBJ2-7,few,CATRTRNSYEQYF,TGTGCCACGCGAACCAGGAACTCCTACGAGCAGTACTTC
TRBD1,TRBV2,TRBJ2-5,-,CASLGQGAQLF,TGTGCCAGCTTAGGACAGGGCGCCCAGTTATTC
TRBD1,TRBV2,TRBJ2-1,-,CASSDRGGWNEQFF,TGTGCCAGCTCGGACAGGGGGGGTTGGAATGAGCAGTTCTTC
-,TRBV4-1,TRBJ1-1,few,CASSQDLGGWAEAFF,TGCGCCAGCAGCCAAGACCTCGGGGGGTGGGCTGAAGCTTTCTTT
TRBD1,TRBV5-8,TRBJ2-5,-,CASSRSRTGGTETQYF,TGTGCCAGCAGCCGATCACGGACAGGGGGCACAGAGACCCAGTACTTC
TRBD2,TRBV9,TRBJ2-3,few,CASSATGGSSTDTQYF,TGTGCCAGCAGCGCGACGGGAGGGTCCAGCACAGATACGCAGTATTTT
TRBD1,TRBV6-1,TRBJ2-7,-,CASSESAGGYYEQYF,TGTGCCAGCAGTGAATCGGCAGGGGGTTACTACGAGCAGTACTTC
TRBD2,TRBV7-2,TRBJ2-3,-,CASSSTGGGADTQYF,TGTGCCAGCAGCTCCACCGGCGGGGGTGCAGATACGCAGTATTTT
-,TRBV7-6,TRBJ1-2,few,CASSLGLLKGYTF,TGTGCCAGCAGCTTAGGACTTTTAAAAGGCTACACCTTC
TRBD1,TRBV7-8,TRBJ2-7,many,CASSGLGMDRAAYEQYF,TGTGCCAGCAGCGGTTTGGGGATGGACAGGGCCGCCTACGAGCAGTACTTC
-,TRBV6-2/TRBV6-3,TRBJ2-1,-,CASSPFTGYNEQFF,TGTGCCAGCAGTCCCTTTACAGGGTACAATGAGCAGTTCTTC
-,TRBV6-5,TRBJ1-2,few,CASSYSAGDYGYTF,TGTGCCAGCAGTTACTCGGCAGGGGACTATGGCTACACCTTC